Given below is one T cell receptor beta chain in context. Primers: 60 Vbeta forward and 13 Jbeta reverse. TCRdb's copy holds only in-frame clones and misses some; the assay was immunoSEQ multiplex PCR. The sample lists some 200,000 clones, 77% occurring once. The data were taken from a study of cytomegalovirus exposure and HLA in healthy donors. Sequenced material: PBMCs. The TCR comes from a female donor in good health and CMV-seronegative.

Here the CDR3 DNA reads TGTGCCAGCAGTTCCCGGACAGGGGGAGAAGATACGCAGTATTTT. Translation: CASSSRTGGEDTQYF. The chain couples TRBV6-5 to TRBJ2-3; the match to TRBD1 covers 10 bases. The germline gives CDR1 MNHEY, CDR2 SVGAGI. The CDR3 contains 15 residues. After removal of 4 bases from V and 5 bases from J, the junction contained 6 bases not matched to a gene.